This entry is about one T cell receptor beta chain. The ends were cut back, 5 bases at V and 7 bases at J, with 17 bases in the middle. CDR1 is MNHEY, CDR2 SVGAGI, per germline. CDR3 length: 14 amino acids. The data derive from a study of OX40 agonist ivuxolimab in advanced cancers. Clones were read by immunoSEQ multiplex PCR, and TCRdb kept only the in-frame ones, dropping some. The sample contains approximately 91,000 clones, around 88% of which appear only once. The sequences come from CD4+ or CD8+ T cells sorted from blood, collected in a trial of the OX40 agonist ivuxolimab. V is TRBV6-5 and J is TRBJ1-2, with unresolved D. The TCR sequence derives from an adult with an advanced solid tumor such as melanoma, head and neck, liver or kidney cancer. CDR3 nucleotide sequence: TGTGCCAGCAGTAAGGTCGAGAGGAAGAGTGGCTACACCTTC. Amino acid sequence: CASSKVERKSGYTF.